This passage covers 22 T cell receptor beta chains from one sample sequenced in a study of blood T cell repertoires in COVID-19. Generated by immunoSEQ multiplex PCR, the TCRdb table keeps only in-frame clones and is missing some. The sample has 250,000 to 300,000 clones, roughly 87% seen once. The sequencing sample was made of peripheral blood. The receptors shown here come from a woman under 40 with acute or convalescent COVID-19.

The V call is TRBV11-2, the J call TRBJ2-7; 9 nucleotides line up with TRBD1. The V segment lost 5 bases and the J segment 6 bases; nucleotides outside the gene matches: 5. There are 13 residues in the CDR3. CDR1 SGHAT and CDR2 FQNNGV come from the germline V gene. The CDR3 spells CASSILTGGEQYF. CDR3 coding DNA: TGTGCCAGCAGCATCTTGACAGGGGGCGAGCAGTACTTC.

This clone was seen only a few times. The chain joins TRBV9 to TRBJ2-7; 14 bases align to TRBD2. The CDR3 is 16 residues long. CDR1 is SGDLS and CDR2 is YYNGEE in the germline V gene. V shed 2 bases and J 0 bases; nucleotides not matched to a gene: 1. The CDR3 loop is CASSVGTSGSSYEQYF. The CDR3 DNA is TGTGCCAGCAGCGTCGGGACTAGCGGGAGCTCCTACGAGCAGTACTTC.

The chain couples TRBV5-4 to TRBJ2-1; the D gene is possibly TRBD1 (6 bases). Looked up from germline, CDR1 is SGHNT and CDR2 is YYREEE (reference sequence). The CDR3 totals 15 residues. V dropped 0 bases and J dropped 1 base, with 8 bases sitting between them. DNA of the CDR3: TGTGCCAGCAGCTTGGCCAGGGGTTCCTACAATGAGCAGTTCTTC. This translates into CASSLARGSYNEQFF.

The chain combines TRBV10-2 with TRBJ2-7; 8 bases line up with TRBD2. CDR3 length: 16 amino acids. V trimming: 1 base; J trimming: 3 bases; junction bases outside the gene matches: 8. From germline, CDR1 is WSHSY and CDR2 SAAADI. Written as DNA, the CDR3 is TGCGCCAGCAGTGAGTTTCCTAGCGGGTCTAACTACGAGCAGTACTTC. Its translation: CASSEFPSGSNYEQYF.

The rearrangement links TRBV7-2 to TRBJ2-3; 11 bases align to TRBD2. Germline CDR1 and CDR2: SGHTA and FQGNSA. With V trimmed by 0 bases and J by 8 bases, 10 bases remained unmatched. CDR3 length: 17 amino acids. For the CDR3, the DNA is TGTGCCAGCAGCTTAGCTCCTGCTAGCGGGGGGAGGGGTACGCAGTATTTT. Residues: CASSLAPASGGRGTQYF.

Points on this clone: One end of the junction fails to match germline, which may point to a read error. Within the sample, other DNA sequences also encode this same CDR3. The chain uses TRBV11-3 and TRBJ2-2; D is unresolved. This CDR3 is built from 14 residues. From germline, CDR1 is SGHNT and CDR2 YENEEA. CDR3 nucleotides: TGTGCCAGCAGCCTAGACTCGAACACCGGGGAGCTGTTTTTT. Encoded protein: CASSLDSNTGELFF.

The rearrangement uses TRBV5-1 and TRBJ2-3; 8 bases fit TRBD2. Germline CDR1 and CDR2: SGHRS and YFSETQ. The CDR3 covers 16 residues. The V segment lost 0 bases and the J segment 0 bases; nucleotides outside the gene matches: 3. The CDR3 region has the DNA TGCGCCAGCAGCTTGGTAGCGGGGCCTAGCACAGATACGCAGTATTTT. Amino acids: CASSLVAGPSTDTQYF. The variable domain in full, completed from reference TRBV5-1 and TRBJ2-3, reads KAGVTQTPRYLIKTRGQQVTLSCSPISGHRSVSWYQQTPGQGLQFLFEYFSETQRNKGNFPGRFSGRQFSNSRSEMNVSTLELGDSALYLCASSLVAGPSTDTQYFGPGTRLTVL.

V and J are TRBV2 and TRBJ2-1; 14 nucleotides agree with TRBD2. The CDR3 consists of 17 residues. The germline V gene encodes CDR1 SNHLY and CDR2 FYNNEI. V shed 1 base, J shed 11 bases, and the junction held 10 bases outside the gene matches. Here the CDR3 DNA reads TGTGCCAGCAGTGAAGTCGGGGGACTAGCGGGAGTAAGGCAGCAGTTCTTC. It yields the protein CASSEVGGLAGVRQQFF.

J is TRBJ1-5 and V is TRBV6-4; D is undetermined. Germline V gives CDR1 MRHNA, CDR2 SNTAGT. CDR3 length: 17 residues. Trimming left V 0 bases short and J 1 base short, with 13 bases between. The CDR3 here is CASSDSGKWRSNQPQHF. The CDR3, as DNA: TGTGCCAGCAGTGACTCGGGGAAATGGAGGAGCAATCAGCCCCAGCATTTT.

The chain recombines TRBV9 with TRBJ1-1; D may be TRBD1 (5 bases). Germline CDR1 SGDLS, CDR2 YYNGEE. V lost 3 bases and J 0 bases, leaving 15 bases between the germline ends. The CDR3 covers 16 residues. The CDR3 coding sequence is TGTGCCAGCAGCGGGGGACTTGGGGATTTGAACACTGAAGCTTTCTTT. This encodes CASSGGLGDLNTEAFF.

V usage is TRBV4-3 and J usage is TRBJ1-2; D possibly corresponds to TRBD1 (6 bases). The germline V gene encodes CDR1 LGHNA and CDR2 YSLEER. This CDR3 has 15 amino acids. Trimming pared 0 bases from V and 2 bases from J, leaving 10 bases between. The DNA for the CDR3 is TGCGCCAGCAGCCAAGAGGGAGGGGGAAACTATGGCTACACCTTC. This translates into CASSQEGGGNYGYTF.

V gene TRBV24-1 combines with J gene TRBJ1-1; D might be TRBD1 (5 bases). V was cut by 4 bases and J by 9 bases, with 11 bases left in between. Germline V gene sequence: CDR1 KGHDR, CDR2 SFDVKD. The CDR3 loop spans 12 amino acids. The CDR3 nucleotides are TGTGCCACCAGTGAAGGTCCAGGGCAAGCTTTCTTT. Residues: CATSEGPGQAFF.

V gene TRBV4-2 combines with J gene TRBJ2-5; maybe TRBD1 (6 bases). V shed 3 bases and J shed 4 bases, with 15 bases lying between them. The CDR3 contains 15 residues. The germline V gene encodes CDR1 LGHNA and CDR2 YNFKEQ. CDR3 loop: CASSQTTGLGETQYF. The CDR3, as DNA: TGTGCCAGCAGCCAGACAACAGGGTTAGGAGAGACCCAGTACTTC.

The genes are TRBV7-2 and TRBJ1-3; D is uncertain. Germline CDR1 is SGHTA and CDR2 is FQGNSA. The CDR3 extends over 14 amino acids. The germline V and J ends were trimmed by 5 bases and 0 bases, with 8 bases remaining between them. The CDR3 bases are TGTGCCAGCAGCCCTTTACTCTCTGGAAACACCATATATTTT. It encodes CASSPLLSGNTIYF. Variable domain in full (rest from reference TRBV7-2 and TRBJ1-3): GAGVSQSPSNKVTEKGKDVELRCDPISGHTALYWYRQSLGQGLEFLIYFQGNSAPDKSGLPSDRFSAERTGGSVSTLTIQRTQQEDSAVYLCASSPLLSGNTIYFGEGSWLTVV.

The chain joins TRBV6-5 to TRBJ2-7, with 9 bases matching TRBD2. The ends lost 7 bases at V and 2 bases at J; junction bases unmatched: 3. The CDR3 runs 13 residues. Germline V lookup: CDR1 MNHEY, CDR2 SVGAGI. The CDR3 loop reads CASNLAGAYEQYF. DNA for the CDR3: TGTGCCAGCAACTTAGCGGGAGCCTACGAGCAGTACTTC.

The CDR3 protein is CASSPGGQETQYF. CDR3 DNA: TGTGCCAGCAGCCCGGGTGGGCAAGAGACCCAGTACTTC. This chain uses TRBV7-3 with TRBJ2-5; D is unresolved. Trimming left V 5 bases short and J 2 bases short, with 9 bases between. The V gene's germline CDR1 is SGHTA and CDR2 FQGTGA. The CDR3 is made up of 13 amino acids.

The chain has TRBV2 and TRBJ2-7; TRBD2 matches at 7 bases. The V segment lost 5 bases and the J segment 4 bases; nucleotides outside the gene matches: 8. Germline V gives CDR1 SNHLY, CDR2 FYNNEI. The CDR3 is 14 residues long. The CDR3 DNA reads TGTGCCAGCAGTTCCGGGACTATTTCTTACGAGCAGTACTTC. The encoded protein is CASSSGTISYEQYF.

CDR3 nucleotide sequence: TGTGCCAGCAGCCCGGAGGCCCTGAACACTGAAGCTTTCTTT. Translating it yields CASSPEALNTEAFF. V and J are TRBV6-2 or TRBV6-3 and TRBJ1-1; D not certain. Per germline, CDR1 MNHEY and CDR2 SVGEGT. The CDR3 consists of 14 residues. The germline V and J ends were trimmed by 6 bases and 0 bases, with 11 bases remaining between them.

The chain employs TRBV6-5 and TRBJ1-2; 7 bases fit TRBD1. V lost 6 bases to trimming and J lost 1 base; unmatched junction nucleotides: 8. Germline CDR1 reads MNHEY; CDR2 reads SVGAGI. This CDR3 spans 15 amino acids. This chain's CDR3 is CASSLYRGDNYGYTF. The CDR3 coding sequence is TGTGCCAGCAGCCTCTACAGGGGAGATAACTATGGCTACACCTTC.

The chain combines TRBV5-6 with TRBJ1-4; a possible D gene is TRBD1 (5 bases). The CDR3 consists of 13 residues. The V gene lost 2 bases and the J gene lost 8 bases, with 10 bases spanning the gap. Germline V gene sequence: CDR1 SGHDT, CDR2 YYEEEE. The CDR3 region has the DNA TGTGCCAGCAGCTTCAGGGTCGGGGAAAAACTGTTTTTT. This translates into CASSFRVGEKLFF.

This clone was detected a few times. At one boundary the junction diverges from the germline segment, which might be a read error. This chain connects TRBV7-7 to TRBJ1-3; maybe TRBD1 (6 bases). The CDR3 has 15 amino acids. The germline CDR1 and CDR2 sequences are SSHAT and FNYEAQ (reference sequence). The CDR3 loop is CASSSGQSPGNTIYF. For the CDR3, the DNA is TGTGCTAGCAGCTCCGGACAGTCTCCTGGAAACACCATATATTTT.

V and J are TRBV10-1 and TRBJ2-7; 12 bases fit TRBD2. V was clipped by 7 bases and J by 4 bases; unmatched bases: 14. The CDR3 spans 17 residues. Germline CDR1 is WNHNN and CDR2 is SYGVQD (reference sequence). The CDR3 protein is CASTPETLAGGLYEQYF. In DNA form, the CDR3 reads TGCGCCAGCACCCCAGAGACCCTAGCGGGAGGGCTGTACGAGCAGTACTTC.